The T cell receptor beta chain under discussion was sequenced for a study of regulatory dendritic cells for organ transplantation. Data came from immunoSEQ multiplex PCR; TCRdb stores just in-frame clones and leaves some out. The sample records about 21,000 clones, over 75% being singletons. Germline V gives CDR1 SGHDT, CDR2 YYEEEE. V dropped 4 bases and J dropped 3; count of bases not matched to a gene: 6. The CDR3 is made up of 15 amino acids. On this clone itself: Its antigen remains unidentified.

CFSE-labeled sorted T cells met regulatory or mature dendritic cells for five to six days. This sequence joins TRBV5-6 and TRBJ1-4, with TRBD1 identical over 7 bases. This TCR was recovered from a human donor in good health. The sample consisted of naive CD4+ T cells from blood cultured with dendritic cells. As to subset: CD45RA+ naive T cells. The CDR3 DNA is TGTGCCAGCAGCGGACGGACAGGAGCTAATGAAAAACTGTTTTTT. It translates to CASSGRTGANEKLFF.